Reported below is one T cell receptor (beta chain). This specimen belongs to a study of blood T cell repertoires in COVID-19. Study details: Acute and convalescent COVID-19 specimens originated in the United States, Italy and Spain. PBMCs, B-cell-depleted T cells, or T cells were the source of the cDNA or gDNA that made up the material.

Original data processing: Reference gene primers were amplified, and this amplification served to estimate nucleated cell counts. The protocol was immunoSEQ multiplex PCR, while the TCRdb copy is restricted to in-frame clones and leaves out a portion. Clone size and V and J calls were adopted from that table, with D and trimming inferred from the DNA. The data contain more than 85,000 clones, more than 70% of them singletons. This TCR was recovered from a woman of 80 years or more with acute or convalescent COVID-19. The sequencing sample was made of peripheral blood.

CDR3 in DNA: TGTGCCATCAGAGTGGGACTAGCGGGGGGGACCGGGGAGCTGTTTTTT. The encoded protein is CAIRVGLAGGTGELFF. The chain couples TRBV10-3 to TRBJ2-2, with 16 bases fitting TRBD2. V lost 6 bases and J lost 5; bases outside the gene matches: 3. Germline assignment: CDR1 ENHRY and CDR2 SYGVKD. CDR3 size: 16 residues.